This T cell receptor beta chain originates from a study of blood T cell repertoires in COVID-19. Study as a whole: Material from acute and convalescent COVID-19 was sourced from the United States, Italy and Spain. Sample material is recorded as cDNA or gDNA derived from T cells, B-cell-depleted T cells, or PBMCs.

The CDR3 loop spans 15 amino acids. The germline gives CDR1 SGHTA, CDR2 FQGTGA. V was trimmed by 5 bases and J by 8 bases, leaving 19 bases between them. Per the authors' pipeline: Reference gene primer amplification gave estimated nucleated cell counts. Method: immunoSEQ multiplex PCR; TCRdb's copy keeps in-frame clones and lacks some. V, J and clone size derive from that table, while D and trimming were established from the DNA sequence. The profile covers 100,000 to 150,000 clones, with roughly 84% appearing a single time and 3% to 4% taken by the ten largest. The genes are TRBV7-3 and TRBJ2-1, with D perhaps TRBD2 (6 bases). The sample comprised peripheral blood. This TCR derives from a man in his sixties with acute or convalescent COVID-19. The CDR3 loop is CASSPLAGPWDEQFF. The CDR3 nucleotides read TGTGCCAGCAGCCCCCTGGCGGGGCCTTGGGATGAGCAGTTCTTC.